These T cell receptor beta chains were read from a single sample in a study of tumor and adjacent non-tumor tissue in lung cancer. Via MiXCR, TCRdb re-called the multiplex PCR reads, giving one row per CDR3 protein. The sample lists roughly 120,000 distinct CDR3 sequences, approximately 87% occurring once. Sequenced sample: lung tumor tissue. The source of these receptors is a man aged 70-80 years with non-small cell lung cancer. Each CDR3 is given with its conserved first and last residue. A D gene is named only where the DNA matches it firmly. A row's size may be missing; if present it is once, few, many or a size class.

V gene	clone size	D gene	J gene	CDR3 protein	CDR3 DNA
TRBV29-1	-	-	TRBJ2-1	CSPEQGNHGHFF	TGCAGCCCGGAACAGGGTAACCATGGGCACTTCTTC
TRBV6-5	-	-	TRBJ2-3	CASSYSPSRSIDTQYF	TGTGCCAGCAGTTACTCTCCGAGTAGGAGCATAGATACGCAGTATTTT
TRBV29-1	-	-	TRBJ1-2	CSTGEGPPRYGYTF	TGCAGCACAGGAGAGGGGCCCCCTCGATATGGCTACACCTTC
TRBV20-1	once	TRBD1	TRBJ2-3	CSAGFGTGCRDTHYF	TGCAGTGCTGGATTCGGGACAGGGTGTAGGGATACGCACTATTTT
TRBV12-3/TRBV12-4	-	-	TRBJ1-5	CASSHRVQPQHF	TGTGCCAGCAGTCACAGGGTTCAGCCCCAGCATTTT
TRBV20-1	-	-	TRBJ2-1	CSAPSGGARQFF	TGCAGTGCTCCCTCGGGGGGCGCTCGGCAGTTCTTC
TRBV5-1	few	-	TRBJ2-5	CASSSLDMLEIQYF	TGCGCCAGCAGCTCGCTTGACATGCTAGAGATCCAGTACTTC
TRBV5-6	-	TRBD1	TRBJ1-4	CISSRDRGFEKLFF	TGTATCAGCAGCCGGGACAGGGGATTCGAAAAACTGTTTTTT
TRBV28	-	-	TRBJ1-6	CAITPTWQFYYNFDNSPLHF	TGTGCCATCACTCCTACCTGGCAGTTTTATTATAACTTCGATAATTCGCCCCTCCACTTT
TRBV7-8	-	-	TRBJ2-7	CASSLFQLDNEQYF	TGTGCCAGTAGCTTATTCCAGCTAGACAATGAGCAGTACTTC
TRBV11-2	-	-	TRBJ2-3	CASSPIPGSNTQYF	TGTGCCAGCAGCCCAATCCCAGGGTCAAATACACAGTATTTT
TRBV11-2	-	TRBD1	TRBJ2-7	CASNPGTGPSYEQYF	TGCGCCAGCAACCCCGGGACAGGACCCTCCTACGAGCAGTACTTC
TRBV10-3	-	-	TRBJ2-2	CAISESRDATGQLFF	TGTGCCATCAGTGAGTCTCGGGATGCCACCGGGCAGTTGTTTTTT
TRBV29-1	-	-	TRBJ2-5	CSVANFSRGIQYF	TGCAGCGTTGCCAACTTTTCTCGAGGGATCCAGTACTTC
TRBV20-1	once	TRBD1	TRBJ1-2	CSVRSRDRSSYGYTF	TGCAGTGTTAGGAGCCGGGACAGGAGTTCCTATGGCTACACCTTC
TRBV6-5	few	-	TRBJ2-3	CASSSSWGSVTTGTQYF	TGTGCCAGCAGTTCCTCTTGGGGTAGCGTGACAACAGGTACGCAGTATTTT
TRBV6-2/TRBV6-3	-	-	TRBJ2-3	CASSYRVTVGHQDTQYF	TGTGCCAGCAGTTACCGGGTGACAGTAGGTCACCAGGATACGCAGTATTTT
TRBV18	-	TRBD1	TRBJ1-1	CVSSPGTGRFGTEVFF	TGTGTCAGCTCACCCGGGACAGGGCGGTTTGGTACTGAAGTTTTCTTT
TRBV11-2	-	-	TRBJ2-1	CGSSLHVRGWASYNEKFF	TGTGGCAGCAGCTTACATGTGCGGGGCTGGGCCTCCTACAATGAGAAGTTCTTT
TRBV11-1	-	-	TRBJ2-3	CASSLRGLVGGRNTQYF	TGTGCCAGCAGCCTAAGGGGTCTAGTAGGAGGGCGAAATACGCAGTATTTT
TRBV10-3	-	TRBD2	TRBJ2-7	CVIKRAGGYEHYF	TGTGTCATCAAACGGGCGGGGGGCTACGAGCACTACTTC
TRBV20-1	-	-	TRBJ2-3	CSTPRRSGGLTDTQYF	TGCAGTACTCCGCGTCGCTCCGGGGGCTTGACCGATACGCAGTATTTT
TRBV10-3	-	-	TRBJ2-7	CAIKETRESVEQYF	TGTGCCATCAAGGAGACACGGGAAAGTGTAGAGCAGTACTTC
TRBV4-1	-	-	TRBJ2-2	CACSQVSFWAGSVTGELFF	TGTGCCTGTAGCCAAGTTTCATTTTGGGCGGGATCAGTCACCGGGGAGCTGTTTTTT
TRBV6-6	-	TRBD1	TRBJ1-5	CAGNYFGWGQNSNQPHHF	TGTGCCGGCAATTACTTCGGGTGGGGACAGAATAGCAATCAGCCCCATCATTTT
TRBV7-8	-	-	TRBJ2-5	CASCLELGRETQYF	TGTGCCAGCTGCTTAGAACTAGGTCGAGAGACCCAGTACTTC
TRBV29-1	-	-	TRBJ2-5	CSVHDGGQVLETQYF	TGCAGCGTCCATGATGGGGGGCAGGTTCTGGAGACCCAGTACTTC
TRBV4-2	-	TRBD2	TRBJ2-7	CTSNRAGGPHEQYF	TGTACCAGCAACCGAGCGGGAGGGCCCCACGAGCAGTATTTC
TRBV11-2	-	TRBD2	TRBJ2-7	CASSPRTSGSYKQYF	TGTGCCAGCAGCCCTCGGACTAGCGGCTCCTACAAGCAGTACTTC
TRBV11-3	-	-	TRBJ2-7	CTSRSTGKTGSDEQYF	TGTACTAGCAGATCCACAGGTAAGACAGGAAGTGACGAGCAGTACTTC
TRBV12-3/TRBV12-4	-	-	TRBJ2-2	CANSLAGAQHTWELFF	TGTGCCAACAGTCTCGCGGGGGCGCAACACACCTGGGAGCTGTTTTTT
TRBV12-3/TRBV12-4	-	-	TRBJ1-2	CASTLGDGRTF	TGTGCCAGCACCCTGGGAGATGGTCGCACCTTC
TRBV11-2	-	-	TRBJ2-7	CASNRGQDYEQYF	TGTGCCAGCAACCGGGGACAAGACTACGAGCAGTACTTC
TRBV4-1	-	-	TRBJ1-4	CASSHAPSGDNEKLFF	TGCGCCAGCAGCCATGCCCCTTCGGGGGATAATGAAAAACTGTTTTTT
TRBV5-1	many	TRBD2	TRBJ2-1	CASSVGTSRSGEQFF	TGCGCCAGCAGCGTCGGGACTAGCCGAAGTGGTGAGCAGTTCTTC
TRBV11-2	once	-	TRBJ2-3	CASILGPGGADTRYF	TGTGCTAGCATCTTAGGGCCCGGCGGGGCAGATACGCGGTATTTT
TRBV5-1	-	TRBD1	TRBJ2-3	CASRRATGGSVRSDTQYF	TGCGCCAGCCGCAGGGCGACAGGGGGATCAGTTCGTTCAGATACGCAGTATTTT
TRBV29-1	-	-	TRBJ1-1	CSVFGRVTKTEAFF	TGCAGCGTCTTCGGACGGGTAACTAAAACTGAAGCCTTCTTT
TRBV28	-	-	TRBJ1-2	CASNSRKPGYTF	TGTGCCAGCAATTCAAGGAAACCTGGCTACACCTTC